These T cell receptor beta chains were read from a single sample in a study of cytomegalovirus exposure and HLA in healthy donors. The table came from immunoSEQ multiplex PCR; TCRdb's copy has only in-frame clones and leaves some out. Among under 170,000 clones listed, roughly 83% were seen once. The sample was PBMCs. All receptors come from a human donor in good health. CDR3s include the opening cysteine and the closing phenylalanine or tryptophan. D genes are given only for firm matches. Some rows have no size entry. The others give once, few or many, or a class for an expanded clone.

>few|.|TRBV18|TRBJ2-1
TGTGCCAGCTCACCGGTCGGGAGCTCCTACAATGAGCAGTTCTTC
CASSPVGSSYNEQFF
>.|.|TRBV13|TRBJ2-7
TGTGCCAGCAGCTTAGGACAGGGTGTTGTCAACGAGCAGTACTTC
CASSLGQGVVNEQYF
>.|TRBD2|TRBV6-1|TRBJ2-7
TGTGCCAGCAGTGCCGACGACCTTACCCTAGCGGGGGGGATCGAGCAGTACTTC
CASSADDLTLAGGIEQYF
>.|.|TRBV7-9|TRBJ1-6
TGTTCCAGCAGCTTAGTACAATTCGTAGCCAATTCACCCCTCCACTTT
CSSSLVQFVANSPLHF
>.|.|TRBV2|TRBJ2-7
TGTGCCAGCAGTGAAGATTGGGGGGTAGATGTCGACGAGCAGTACTTC
CASSEDWGVDVDEQYF
>.|.|TRBV2|TRBJ1-2
TGTGCCAGCGGATTCGGGGGGTTAGTTGGCTACACCTTC
CASGFGGLVGYTF
>once|.|TRBV4-1|TRBJ2-3
TGCGCCAGCAGTAGCGATACGCAGTATTTT
CASSSDTQYF
>.|TRBD1|TRBV15|TRBJ1-5
TGTGCCACCAGCACCATACCAGGGGGCGCGGCGAGCAATCAGCCCCAGCATTTT
CATSTIPGGAASNQPQHF
>.|TRBD2|TRBV7-9|TRBJ2-5
TGTGCCAGCAGCGCTCGACTAGCGGAAGAGACCCAGTACTTC
CASSARLAEETQYF
>.|TRBD1|TRBV30|TRBJ1-1
TGTGCCTGGAGAGAGGGGGCGACGTACACTGAAGCTTTCTTT
CAWREGATYTEAFF
>once|TRBD2|TRBV6-1|TRBJ2-3
TGTGCCAGCAGTGAAGAGGTGGCGGGGGGGCCTTTGGATACGCAGTATTTT
CASSEEVAGGPLDTQYF
>.|TRBD1|TRBV7-8|TRBJ1-2
TGTGCCAGCAGCTACTACAGGGGACCGGGGCGCTACACCTTC
CASSYYRGPGRYTF
>.|TRBD1|TRBV6-1|TRBJ2-2
TGTGCCAGCAGTGAAATGGGACAGGGGCTCTCCGGGGAGCTGTTTTTT
CASSEMGQGLSGELFF
>.|.|TRBV5-6|TRBJ1-1
TGTGCCAGTTCCTGGGGCGGTGCCTTGAACACTGAAGCTTTCTTT
CASSWGGALNTEAFF
>.|.|TRBV5-4|TRBJ1-1
TGTGCCAGCAGCCCGGGGATAAACACTGAAGCTTTCTTT
CASSPGINTEAFF
>few|TRBD2|TRBV10-1|TRBJ2-7
TGCGCCAGCATTAGAGTTGGTCTAGCGGGAGTCAGGGGCTACGAGCAGTACTTC
CASIRVGLAGVRGYEQYF
>.|TRBD1|TRBV7-9|TRBJ1-2
TGTGCCAGCAGCCGTACAGGGGCCCATAACTATGGCTACACCTTC
CASSRTGAHNYGYTF
>.|.|TRBV11-2|TRBJ1-1
TGTGCCAGCATGGACGGGGGGAACACTGAAGCTTTCTTT
CASMDGGNTEAFF
>.|.|TRBV5-1|TRBJ2-1
TGCGCCAGCAGCTTGGCCGGACAGGAGCAGTTCTTC
CASSLAGQEQFF
>.|.|TRBV19|TRBJ1-4
TGTGCCAGTAGTATCAAGGTGCGGGAGTGGAAACTGTTTTTT
CASSIKVREWKLFF
>.|.|TRBV6-5|TRBJ2-7
TGTGCCAGCAGTCCTACTAGTTTCCCCTCCTACGAGCAGTACTTC
CASSPTSFPSYEQYF
>once|.|TRBV6-6|TRBJ1-3
TGTGCCAGCAGTTACACGGGGGGGGACACCATATATTTT
CASSYTGGDTIYF
>few|.|TRBV14|TRBJ2-2
TGTGCCAGCAGCCAAGTGGTTCCCGGGGAAAGGACCGGGGAGCTGTTTTTT
CASSQVVPGERTGELFF
>.|.|TRBV9|TRBJ1-3
TGTGCCAGCAGCATCTCAGGGGCCACTGGAAACACCATATATTTT
CASSISGATGNTIYF
>.|.|TRBV7-9|TRBJ2-3
TGTGCCAGCAGCCCGAGCACAGATACGCAGTATTTT
CASSPSTDTQYF
>.|TRBD1|TRBV7-6|TRBJ2-6
TGTGCCAGCAGCCCAGGGGGCTCTGGGGCCAACGTCCTGACTTTC
CASSPGGSGANVLTF
>.|.|TRBV5-4|TRBJ2-5
TGTGCCAGCAGCTTGGGGCTGGAGACCCAGTACTTC
CASSLGLETQYF
>once|.|TRBV4-1|TRBJ1-5
TGCGCCAGCAGCCCCACCTACAATCAGCCCCAGCATTTT
CASSPTYNQPQHF
>.|TRBD1|TRBV10-2|TRBJ1-4
TGCGCCAGCAGTGGTCGCAGGGGGCGTGAAAAACTGTTTTTT
CASSGRRGREKLFF
>.|.|TRBV11-2|TRBJ2-7
TGTGCCAGCAGCTCGGTTCGGGGTTTCTCTTCCTACGAGCAGTACTTC
CASSSVRGFSSYEQYF
>few|.|TRBV6-1|TRBJ1-3
TGTGCCAGCAGTGAGACAGACTCTGGAAACACCATATATTTT
CASSETDSGNTIYF
>once|.|TRBV4-2|TRBJ2-7
TGTGCCAGCAGCCAAGAAAGCGGATACTCCTACGAGCAGTACTTC
CASSQESGYSYEQYF
>.|TRBD1|TRBV27|TRBJ1-6
TGTGCCAGCACTCTGGGACAGCTAAATTCACCCCTCCACTTT
CASTLGQLNSPLHF
>.|TRBD1|TRBV5-6|TRBJ1-2
TGTGCCAGCAGGGACGACCGGGACAGAAGCTATGGCTACACCTTC
CASRDDRDRSYGYTF
>.|.|TRBV6-5|TRBJ1-1
TGTGCCAGCAGTTACTATATCGGAGCCATGAACACTGAAGCTTTCTTT
CASSYYIGAMNTEAFF
>once|.|TRBV5-1|TRBJ2-5
TGCGCCAGCAGCCATACAGGCGTGGAGACCCAGTACTTC
CASSHTGVETQYF
>once|.|TRBV9|TRBJ2-3
TGTGCCAGCAGCCCCCGGGGGAGCGCCAGCACAGATACGCAGTATTTT
CASSPRGSASTDTQYF
>.|TRBD1|TRBV14|TRBJ1-1
TGTGCCAGCAGCCAAGATTTGACAGGGAATTACGCTGAAGCTTTCTTT
CASSQDLTGNYAEAFF
>.|.|TRBV27|TRBJ1-5
TGTGCCAGCAGTCCACATAGCAATCAGCCCCAGCATTTT
CASSPHSNQPQHF
>.|TRBD2|TRBV25-1|TRBJ2-2
TGTGCCAGCAGCCCAGAGGCCCAGCGGGGGTCCGGGGAGCTGTTTTTT
CASSPEAQRGSGELFF
>.|TRBD2|TRBV6-1|TRBJ2-7
TGTGCCAGCAAAACCCTAGCGGGGGCTGCCTACGAGCAGTACTTC
CASKTLAGAAYEQYF
>.|.|TRBV30|TRBJ1-1
TGTGCCTGGAGTGCTGGAGTTCGGAACACTGAAGCTTTCTTT
CAWSAGVRNTEAFF
>.|.|TRBV30|TRBJ2-7
TGTGCCTGGAGATGGCGGGGAACCTACGAGCAGTACTTC
CAWRWRGTYEQYF
>.|.|TRBV7-3|TRBJ2-7
TGTGCCAGCTCCTCAACCGGGGGCTACGAGCAGTACTTC
CASSSTGGYEQYF
>.|.|TRBV9|TRBJ1-1
TGTGCCAGCAGCGTAAATTATCTTAGTGAAGCTTTCTTT
CASSVNYLSEAFF
>.|.|TRBV30|TRBJ1-1
TGTGCCTGGAGTGGAGAGCTAAGCGCTGAAGCTTTCTTT
CAWSGELSAEAFF
>.|TRBD1|TRBV4-1|TRBJ1-5
TGCGCCAGCAGCCAAGGGACAGGGAAGAATCAGCCCCAGCATTTT
CASSQGTGKNQPQHF
>.|.|TRBV30|TRBJ1-1
TGTGCCTGGAGCATAAAGGGGCTAAACACTGAAGCTTTCTTT
CAWSIKGLNTEAFF
>.|TRBD1|TRBV15|TRBJ1-5
TGTGCCACCAGCAGAGCAGGGACAGGGAATCAGCCCCAGCATTTT
CATSRAGTGNQPQHF
>.|TRBD2|TRBV7-6|TRBJ2-1
TGTGCCAGCAGCTTAGTTGGTAGCGGGATAGGCAATGAGCAGTTCTTC
CASSLVGSGIGNEQFF
>.|.|TRBV9|TRBJ1-2
TGTGCCAGCAGCGTAGACGGGTGGGGGGGTTATGGCTACACCTTC
CASSVDGWGGYGYTF